These 17 T cell receptor beta chains were all obtained from the same sample, sequenced in a study of CD8 T cells in ankylosing spondylitis. Broader study findings: Within ankylosing spondylitis blood, a TCR beta motif made up of roughly eight highly homologous variants appeared to be characteristic.

Their recognized antigens are unknown. TCRdb passed the 5' RACE reads through MiXCR, listing each CDR3 protein once. The sample includes 450,000 to 550,000 distinct CDR3 sequences, under 5.5% of them seen just once. What was sequenced was blood, either unsorted or a sorted T cell fraction (not recorded which). Source of these receptors: a male donor with ankylosing spondylitis.

This clonotype has a count of ten or more. V gene TRBV12-3 or TRBV12-4 combines with J gene TRBJ2-1; D is possibly TRBD1 (6 bases). Trimming removed 3 bases at V and 8 bases at J, with 8 bases between. The CDR3 has 12 residues. The CDR3 nucleotides read TGTGCCAGCAGTTTCTCAGGGGATGAGCAGTTCTTC. It is translated as CASSFSGDEQFF.

In this sample, this clonotype turned up many times. The rearrangement joins TRBV7-9 to TRBJ2-3; D is perhaps TRBD1 or TRBD2 (5 bases each). The length of the CDR3 is 15 residues. Per the germline V gene, CDR1 is SEHNR and CDR2 is FQNEAQ (reference sequence). This CDR3 is CNVDAGLGTTDTQYF. DNA for the CDR3: TGTAATGTGGACGCCGGTTTGGGGACCACAGATACGCAGTATTTT.

This clonotype was picked up many times. The chain recombines TRBV6-1 with TRBJ1-2, with D maybe TRBD1 (6 bases). CDR1 and CDR2 (germline): MNHNS, SASEGT. V was cut by 3 bases and J by 11 bases, with 22 bases left in between. The CDR3 covers 15 residues. CDR3 loop: CASSDRGVGFGFYTF. CDR3 in DNA: TGTGCCAGCAGTGATAGGGGGGTTGGTTTCGGCTTTTACACCTTC.

This clonotype was seen at least ten times. V is TRBV5-1 and J is TRBJ1-1; D is perhaps TRBD1 (5 bases). Germline CDR1 SGHRS, CDR2 YFSETQ. The CDR3 extends over 16 amino acids. The V end lost 3 bases, the J end lost 1 base, and 16 bases lay between the germline ends. The CDR3 DNA reads as TGCGCCAGCAGCTCACTTGGGAGGGGAAGGAACACTGAAGCTTTCTTT. Its protein is CASSSLGRGRNTEAFF. The variable domain in full, completed from reference TRBV5-1 and TRBJ1-1, reads KAGVTQTPRYLIKTRGQQVTLSCSPISGHRSVSWYQQTPGQGLQFLFEYFSETQRNKGNFPGRFSGRQFSNSRSEMNVSTLELGDSALYLCASSSLGRGRNTEAFFGQGTRLTVV.

The V and J genes are TRBV5-1 and TRBJ2-3; 9 bases map to TRBD1. The CDR3 has 14 amino acids. Germline trimming cut 6 bases from V and 4 bases from J; bases unmatched to any gene: 6. CDR1 and CDR2 from the germline V gene are SGHRS and YFSETQ. The CDR3 DNA reads as TGCGCCAGCATGGTAGGGACAGGGCCAGATACGCAGTATTTT. Its translation is CASMVGTGPDTQYF.

This clonotype was detected many times. The rearrangement links TRBV20-1 to TRBJ2-7, with TRBD2 identical over 13 bases. Trimming removed 2 bases from V and 4 bases from J; junction bases left unmatched: 8. Germline loops: CDR1 DFQATT, CDR2 SNEGSKA (reference sequence). The CDR3 length is 16 residues. The DNA for the CDR3 is TGCAGTGCTAGACCACTACTAGCGGGAGGGTCGTACGAGCAGTACTTC. Its protein product is CSARPLLAGGSYEQYF.

This clonotype has ten or more counts. The chain links TRBV28 to TRBJ2-5; D uncertain. Germline assignment: CDR1 MDHEN and CDR2 SYDVKM. The CDR3 spans 14 residues. Trimming pared 2 bases from V and 2 bases from J, leaving 9 bases between. The CDR3 region has the DNA TGTGCCAGCAGTTTACCCAAGAGTCAAGAGACCCAGTACTTC. Protein product: CASSLPKSQETQYF.

This clonotype came up many times. The chain recombines TRBV27 with TRBJ1-1; weak D call: TRBD1 (5 bases). The V gene's germline CDR1 is MNHEY and CDR2 SMNVEV (reference sequence). V was clipped by 4 bases and J by 11 bases, with 14 bases between them. There are 12 residues in the CDR3. DNA of the CDR3: TGTGCCAGCAGTTCCCTCGACCGGGGGGCTTTCTTT. Translation: CASSSLDRGAFF.

This clonotype was picked up a small number of times. The J gene is TRBJ2-7, the V gene TRBV7-2; no definite D call. The CDR3 has 13 amino acids. V lost 5 bases and J 3 bases, leaving 11 bases between the germline ends. The germline V gene encodes CDR1 SGHTA and CDR2 FQGNSA. The CDR3 nucleotides read TGTGCCAGCAGCCGAGACCCCGGCTACGAGCAGTACTTC. Protein sequence: CASSRDPGYEQYF.

In this sample, this clonotype turned up many times. This chain joins TRBV5-6 and TRBJ1-4; D remains unclear. The V end was cut by 1 base, the J end by 10 bases, with 11 bases between. The CDR3 contains 13 residues. The germline V gene has CDR1 SGHDT and CDR2 YYEEEE. The CDR3 sequence is CASSLTTFGKLFF. The CDR3 coding sequence is TGTGCCAGCAGCTTGACGACTTTTGGAAAACTGTTTTTT.

This clonotype was observed at least ten times. The V call is TRBV7-8, the J call TRBJ2-3, with TRBD1 identical over 7 bases. Germline lookup yields CDR1 SGHVS and CDR2 FQNEAQ. V was pared by 2 bases and J by 3 bases, with 5 bases of the junction left unmatched. CDR3 length equals 15 residues. CDR3 bases: TGTGCCAGCAGCTTAAGACAGGGTTATACAGATACGCAGTATTTT. It yields the protein CASSLRQGYTDTQYF. Together with reference TRBV7-8 and TRBJ2-3, the CDR3 gives the full variable domain: GAGVSQSPRYKVAKRGQDVALRCDPISGHVSLFWYQQALGQGPEFLTYFQNEAQLDKSGLPSDRFFAERPEGSVSTLKIQRTQQEDSAVYLCASSLRQGYTDTQYFGPGTRLTVL.

Worth noting for this clonotype: A much larger clone differs by one base, so this may be a read error. This chain links TRBV5-1 with TRBJ2-7; the D gene is possibly TRBD2 (6 bases). Germline V gene data show CDR1 as SGHRS and CDR2 as YFSETQ. This CDR3 is built from 15 residues. The CDR3 DNA sequence: TGCGCCACCAGCAGGGAGGCCCTTCCTCCGGGCGAGCAGTACTTC. As protein: CATSREALPPGEQYF. Full variable domain (remainder filled in from reference TRBV5-1 and TRBJ2-7): KAGVTQTPRYLIKTRGQQVTLSCSPISGHRSVSWYQQTPGQGLQFLFEYFSETQRNKGNFPGRFSGRQFSNSRSEMNVSTLELGDSALYLCATSREALPPGEQYFGPGTRLTVT.

This clonotype was counted many times. V usage is TRBV20-1 and J usage is TRBJ1-4, with 7 bases matching TRBD1. The V and J ends lost 1 base and 5 bases, in that order; junction bases with no gene match: 13. CDR1 and CDR2 (germline): DFQATT, SNEGSKA (reference sequence). The CDR3 loop spans 17 amino acids. CDR3 sequence reads: CSARGVISGQQNEKLFF. The CDR3 nucleotides are TGCAGTGCTAGAGGGGTCATCTCGGGACAGCAAAATGAAAAACTGTTTTTT.

This clonotype showed up many times. V gene TRBV7-9 combines with J gene TRBJ1-3; D remains ambiguous. This CDR3 comprises 13 residues. V lost 6 bases and J 5 bases, leaving 11 bases between the germline ends. From germline, CDR1 is SEHNR and CDR2 FQNEAQ (reference sequence). CDR3 region: CASSPGRRNTIYF. CDR3 in DNA: TGTGCCAGCAGTCCCGGACGGAGAAACACCATATATTTT. Filled out from reference TRBV7-9 and TRBJ1-3, the complete variable domain reads DTGVSQNPRHKITKRGQNVTFRCDPISEHNRLYWYRQTLGQGPEFLTYFQNEAQLEKSRLLSDRFSAERPKGSFSTLEIQRTEQGDSAMYLCASSPGRRNTIYFGEGSWLTVV.

The chain carries TRBV7-9 and TRBJ1-5, with D possibly matching TRBD1 (6 bases). The germline CDR1 and CDR2 sequences are SEHNR and FQNEAQ (reference sequence). V gave up 6 bases and J gave up 3 bases, with 15 bases separating them. The CDR3 has 15 amino acids. The CDR3 region is CASSVQGGVNQPQHF. In DNA form, the CDR3 reads TGTGCCAGCAGTGTACAGGGCGGGGTCAATCAGCCCCAGCATTTT.

The V and J genes are TRBV6-2 or TRBV6-3 and TRBJ2-5; TRBD2 is a possible D gene (6 bases). The V and J ends lost 2 bases and 3 bases respectively, with 13 bases between them. Germline lookup yields CDR1 MNHEY and CDR2 SVGEGT. The CDR3 has 15 amino acids. The CDR3 sequence: CASSYTSFPKETQYF. DNA of the CDR3: TGTGCCAGCAGTTACACTAGCTTCCCAAAAGAGACCCAGTACTTC.

There are many counts of this clonotype. This chain uses TRBV20-1 with TRBJ1-6; tentatively, D is TRBD1 (5 bases). Germline V gene lookup returns CDR1 DFQATT and CDR2 SNEGSKA (reference sequence). The V and J ends lost 6 bases and 3 bases respectively, with 12 bases between them. This CDR3 has 14 residues. The CDR3: CSAIVGVYNSPLHF. As DNA, the CDR3 is TGCAGTGCCATAGTGGGGGTCTATAATTCACCCCTCCACTTT.